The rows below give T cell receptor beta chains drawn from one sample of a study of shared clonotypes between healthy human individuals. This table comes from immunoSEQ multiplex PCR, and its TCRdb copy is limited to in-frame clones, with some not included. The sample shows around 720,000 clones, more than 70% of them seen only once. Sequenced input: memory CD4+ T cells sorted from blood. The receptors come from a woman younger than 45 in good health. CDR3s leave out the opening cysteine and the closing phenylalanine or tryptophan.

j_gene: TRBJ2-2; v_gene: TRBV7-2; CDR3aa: ASSFITNTGELF
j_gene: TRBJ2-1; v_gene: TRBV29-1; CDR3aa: SVPSLANGGDEQF
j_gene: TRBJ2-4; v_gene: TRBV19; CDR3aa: ASRHRLAGGSNIQY
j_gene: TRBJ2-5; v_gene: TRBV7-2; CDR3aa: ASSHKRGGPMFY
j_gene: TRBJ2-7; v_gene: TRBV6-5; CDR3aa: ASSAGGGEQY
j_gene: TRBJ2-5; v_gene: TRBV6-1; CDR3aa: ASSEVRYQETQY
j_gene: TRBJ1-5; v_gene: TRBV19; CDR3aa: ASRRDTPNQPQH
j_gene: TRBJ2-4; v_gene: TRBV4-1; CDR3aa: ASSRQGDSKNIQY
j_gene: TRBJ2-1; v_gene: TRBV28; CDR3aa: ASPSSTGGGEQF
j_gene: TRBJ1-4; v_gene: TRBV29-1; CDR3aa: SVEGGGAREKLF
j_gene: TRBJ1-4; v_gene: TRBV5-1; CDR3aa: ASSSDTEKLF
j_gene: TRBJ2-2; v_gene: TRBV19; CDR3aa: ASKVQGMVTGELF
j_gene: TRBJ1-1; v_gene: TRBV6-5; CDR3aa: ASSRGTEAF
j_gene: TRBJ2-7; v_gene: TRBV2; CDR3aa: ASSEGHGNTYEQY
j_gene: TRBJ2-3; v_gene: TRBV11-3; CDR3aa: ASSLSPDTQY
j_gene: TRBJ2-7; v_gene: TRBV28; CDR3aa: ASSAGTVYEQY
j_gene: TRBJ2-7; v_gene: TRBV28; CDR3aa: ASTLGISSYEQY
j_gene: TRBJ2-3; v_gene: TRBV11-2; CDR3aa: ASSLGPHSFTDTQY
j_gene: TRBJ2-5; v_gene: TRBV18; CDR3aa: ASSLRTSGSGETQY
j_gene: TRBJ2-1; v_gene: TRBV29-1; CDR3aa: SVEPSGNEQF
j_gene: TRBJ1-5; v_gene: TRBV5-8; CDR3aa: ASSPLGDSNQPQH
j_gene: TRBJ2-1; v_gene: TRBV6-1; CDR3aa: AEAAGGLQIGEQF
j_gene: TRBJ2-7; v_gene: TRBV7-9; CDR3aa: ASSFSGRGYEQY
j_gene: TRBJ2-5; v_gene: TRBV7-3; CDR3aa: ASSPLGGTGEETQY
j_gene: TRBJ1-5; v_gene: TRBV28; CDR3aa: ASTGQVLWSNQPQH
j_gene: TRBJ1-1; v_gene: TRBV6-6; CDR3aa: ASSYSSQGRTEAF
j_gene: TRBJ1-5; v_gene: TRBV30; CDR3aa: AWSVKGQGIHSNQPQH
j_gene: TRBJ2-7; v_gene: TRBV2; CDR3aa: ASSEGQGTHEQY
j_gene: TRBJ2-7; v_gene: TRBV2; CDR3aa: ASSETPGYYEQY
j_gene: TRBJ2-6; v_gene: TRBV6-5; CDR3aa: AAGTLSSGANVLT
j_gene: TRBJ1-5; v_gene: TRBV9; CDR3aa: ASSLRGDINSPQH
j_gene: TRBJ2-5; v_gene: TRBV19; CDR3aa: ASSTSGSGETQY
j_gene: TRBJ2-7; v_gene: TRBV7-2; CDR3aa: ASSLDRTSVSGGEQY
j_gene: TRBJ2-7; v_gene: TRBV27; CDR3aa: ASSLTSPRAEQY
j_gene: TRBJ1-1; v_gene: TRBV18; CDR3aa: ASSQGVGFFAEAF
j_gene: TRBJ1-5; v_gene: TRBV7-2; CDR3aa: ASSATGTAEDPQH
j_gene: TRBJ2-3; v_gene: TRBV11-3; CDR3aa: ASSFREGPTDTQY
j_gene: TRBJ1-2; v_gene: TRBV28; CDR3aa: ASRDPGNYGYT
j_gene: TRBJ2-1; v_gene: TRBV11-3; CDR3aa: ASSLDGTGTGGYNEQF
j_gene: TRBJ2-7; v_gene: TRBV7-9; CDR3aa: ASSSGTWDLPYEQY
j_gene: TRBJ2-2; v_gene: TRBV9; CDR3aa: ASSVGVSGSAGELF
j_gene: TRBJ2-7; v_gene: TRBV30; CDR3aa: AWSSSSYEQY
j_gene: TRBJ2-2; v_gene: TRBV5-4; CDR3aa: ASSLNGADHTGELF
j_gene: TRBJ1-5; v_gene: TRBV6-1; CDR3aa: ASSEQGANQPQH
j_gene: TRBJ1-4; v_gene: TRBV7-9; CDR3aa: ASRAGRENEKLF
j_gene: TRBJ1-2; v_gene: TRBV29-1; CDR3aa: SVRETLSYGYT
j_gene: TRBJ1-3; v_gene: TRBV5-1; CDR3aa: ASSLADGGNTIY